This TCR beta chain was profiled in a study of PD-1 blockade in classical Hodgkin lymphoma. Study results and limitations: Compared with healthy donors, newly diagnosed patients reportedly showed lower baseline TCR diversity.

With 5 bases removed from V and 5 bases from J, the gap between germline ends came to 12 bases. Looked up from germline, CDR1 is SGHTA and CDR2 is FQGNSA. The CDR3 sequence is 14 residues long. The protocol was immunoSEQ multiplex PCR, while the TCRdb copy is restricted to in-frame clones and leaves out a portion. The sample lists about 21,000 clones; about three quarters were seen once. Comment on this clone: No antigen is known for it.

Every one of the patients relapsed after autologous stem cell transplantation (brentuximab vedotin exposure was variable). The clonotype was recovered from a human donor with classical Hodgkin lymphoma. The starting material was peripheral blood mononuclear cells (PBMCs), obtained at baseline. The chain is built from TRBV7-2 and TRBJ2-2; no clear D gene. The chain's CDR3 is CASSTTIGTGELFF. In DNA, the CDR3 is TGTGCCAGCAGCACGACGATAGGGACCGGGGAGCTGTTTTTT. Supplemented by reference TRBV7-2 and TRBJ2-2, the full variable domain reads GAGVSQSPSNKVTEKGKDVELRCDPISGHTALYWYRQSLGQGLEFLIYFQGNSAPDKSGLPSDRFSAERTGGSVSTLTIQRTQQEDSAVYLCASSTTIGTGELFFGEGSRLTVL.